This TCR beta chain was captured by sequencing in a study of CD8+CD57+ T cells in acquired aplastic anemia (dated by TCRdb to between 2018 and 2020). Context from the whole study: DNA extracted from sorted CD4+ and CD8+ cells had a mean of about 3 ug, with a range of 0.2 to 27.4 ug. CD8+CD57+ expansion was defined as frequency above the mean frequency observed in healthy subjects. Overall results and qualifications from the work: Patients and healthy controls showed no significant difference in CD8+ Simpson's diversity (P=0.060). Roughly 30 CD8+ CDR3 sequences were found to be shared between patients and controls, but these sequences appeared to be highly expressed in patients and within the immunodominant clones of the patients.

This clonotype appeared a few times. Its antigen specificity is not known. Base qualities are not at hand, and no much larger clone is one base apart. The patients picked for sequencing were ones in whom flow cytometry had shown an expansion of CD8+CD57+ cells. Every patient had a diagnosis of severe acquired aplastic anemia based on International Study of Aplastic Anemia and Agranulocytosis and Camitta criteria. Patients had received no therapy at the time of blood sampling. In this study, sorted CD4+ and CD8+ T cells from the blood of healthy subjects and of severe aplastic anemia patients had their TCR repertoires deep-sequenced. Patients were enrolled under clinicaltrials.gov protocols 00001620, 01623167, 00001397, 00071045, 00081523 and 00961064 in the USA. Ficoll-Paque density gradient centrifugation was used to isolate peripheral blood mononuclear cells. Before DNA extraction, CD4+ and CD8+ T cells were sorted by FACS or by magnetic beads.

TCR beta VDJ combination and CDR3 sequence profiling used genomic DNA as the template. An Illumina HiSeq 2000 was the platform used for TCR repertoire sequencing. Turning to the authors' computational methods: TRBV/TRBJ rearrangement plots, CDR3 size and DJ length profiles, and Simpson's diversity index were used to evaluate the repertoires. The most abundant DNA sequence in the deep sequencing data was defined as the immunodominant clone. CDR3 amino acid sequences were screened for sharing across subjects and were compared with published repertoires and the VDJdb database. Clones were called with MiXCR by TCRdb after fastp trimmed the public reads at Q25, and only in-frame beta chains were retained. Entries are consolidated by CDR3 protein sequence, retaining the most common genes and DNA. The V and J calls, along with clone size, are taken from TCRdb and not from the paper's own processing. This sample has around 430,000 distinct CDR3 sequences in its table, and 25% to 40% of those were observed once. Of the sample, 0.82% is held by the ten largest clones.

V loses 0 bases of germline sequence and J loses 10 bases, and the interval between the two ends is 10 bases. The CDR3 covers 12 residues, taking in both the cysteine and the phenylalanine. Only the CDR3 portion is preserved as DNA: 36 bases, with reading frame beginning at the first base. As encoded in the germline V gene (reference sequence), CDR1 is DFQATT while CDR2 is SNEGSKA. In this chain, TRBV20-1 is recombined with TRBJ2-1; too little of a D gene remains to name it. The material sequenced was sorted CD4+, CD8+, or CD8+CD57+ T cells (not recorded which) from PBMCs. This clonotype was obtained from a human donor with aplastic anemia. This receptor has the CDR3 CSARDMYTEQFF. The nucleotides read TGCAGTGCTAGAGATATGTATACCGAGCAGTTCTTC.